The T cell receptor (beta chain) described here comes from a study of neurological immune-mediated disorders. Germline CDR1 reads DFQATT; CDR2 reads SNEGSKA (reference sequence). The V end was cut by 5 bases, the J end by 4 bases, with 21 bases between. The CDR3 length is 15 residues. The yield of each sequencing run was over 180 million TCR-beta sequences from 15-18 subjects. TCRdb processed the 5' RACE reads anew with MiXCR; each CDR3 protein has one entry. The data hold fewer than 45,000 distinct CDR3 sequences, with more than 5% observed a single time. This TCR derives from a woman between 40 and 50 years old in good health. Source material: CD4+ T cells from blood. The genes are TRBV20-1 and TRBJ2-7; tentatively, D is TRBD1 or TRBD2 (5 bases each). The CDR3 protein is CSALPGPGLSYEQYF. In DNA, the CDR3 is TGCAGTGCTTTACCGGGACCGGGTCTATCGTACGAGCAGTACTTC.